Below are 10 T cell receptor beta chains sequenced from a single sample in a study of cytomegalovirus exposure and HLA in healthy donors. Primers included in the PCR were 60 Vbeta and 13 Jbeta primers. This table comes from immunoSEQ multiplex PCR, and its TCRdb copy is limited to in-frame clones, with some not included. The sample yields 100,000 to 150,000 clones, roughly 80% seen once. The sequencing sample was made of PBMCs. The origin of the receptors is a man in his thirties or forties in good health and CMV-seropositive.

This clone was seen a few times. The J gene is TRBJ1-4, the V gene TRBV30, with 8 positions matching TRBD1. J gave up 6 bases and V 3 bases, and 6 bases lay outside the gene matches. The CDR3 extends over 14 amino acids. Germline assignment: CDR1 GTSNPN and CDR2 SVGIG (reference sequence). The CDR3 sequence: CAWRDRAIYEKLFF. CDR3 nucleotides: TGTGCCTGGAGGGACAGGGCGATTTATGAAAAACTGTTTTTT.

This sequence joins TRBV7-2 and TRBJ1-4, with D possibly TRBD1 on 5 matching bases. CDR3 length: 16 residues. The V end was cut by 5 bases, the J end by 5 bases, with 18 bases between. Germline CDR1 SGHTA, CDR2 FQGNSA. The CDR3, as DNA: TGTGCCAGCAGCCCACTCGGTGCGGCAGGGAATGAAAAACTGTTTTTT. Protein product: CASSPLGAAGNEKLFF. The whole variable domain, remainder taken from reference TRBV7-2 and TRBJ1-4, is GAGVSQSPSNKVTEKGKDVELRCDPISGHTALYWYRQSLGQGLEFLIYFQGNSAPDKSGLPSDRFSAERTGGSVSTLTIQRTQQEDSAVYLCASSPLGAAGNEKLFFGSGTQLSVL.

The chain recombines TRBV6-1 with TRBJ1-1; 8 nucleotides match TRBD1. This CDR3 has 15 amino acids. J was trimmed by 2 bases and V by 8 bases; bases with no gene match: 10. Germline lookup yields CDR1 MNHNS and CDR2 SASEGT. The CDR3 sequence: CASGNLDRGNTEAFF. CDR3 bases: TGTGCCAGCGGAAACCTTGACAGGGGCAACACTGAAGCTTTCTTT.

Only a few counts were recorded for this clone. The chain combines TRBV7-2 with TRBJ2-1; 7 bases map to TRBD2. The CDR3 contains 15 residues. V lost 2 bases and J lost 8; bases outside the gene matches: 9. Germline assignment: CDR1 SGHTA and CDR2 FQGNSA. CDR3 sequence (DNA): TGTGCCAGCAGCTTAAGCGGGATAAGTGAAGATGAGCAGTTCTTC. This sequence encodes CASSLSGISEDEQFF.

V gene TRBV9 combines with J gene TRBJ2-7; 8 positions agree with TRBD2. Germline values: CDR1 SGDLS, CDR2 YYNGEE. J was trimmed by 2 bases and V by 0 bases; bases with no gene match: 10. This CDR3 is 17 amino acids long. The CDR3 loop is CASSVGDGLAGAYEQYF. The CDR3 coding sequence is TGTGCCAGCAGCGTAGGGGATGGGCTAGCGGGTGCCTACGAGCAGTACTTC.

The chain is built from TRBV2 and TRBJ2-1, with 8 bases lining up with TRBD1. V shed 8 bases and J 1 base; nucleotides not matched to a gene: 1. Germline V lookup: CDR1 SNHLY, CDR2 FYNNEI. The CDR3 is 13 amino acids. Here the CDR3 DNA reads TGTGCCAGCGGGACAGGATCCTACAATGAGCAGTTCTTC. Protein sequence: CASGTGSYNEQFF.

V and J are TRBV29-1 and TRBJ2-1, with a possible D match to TRBD1 (6 bases). The V and J ends lost 4 bases and 9 bases respectively, with 13 bases between them. CDR1 and CDR2 from the germline V gene are SQVTM and ANQGSEA. This CDR3 spans 12 amino acids. For the CDR3, the DNA is TGCAGCGTTGGGACAGTTAATGGTGAGCAGTTCTTC. Its translation is CSVGTVNGEQFF.

The chain has TRBV7-2 and TRBJ2-7; 7 nucleotides align to TRBD1. CDR1 is SGHTA, CDR2 FQGNSA, per germline. V dropped 4 bases and J dropped 5; count of bases not matched to a gene: 2. CDR3 length: 12 residues. CDR3 region: CASSSTGNEQYF. The CDR3 DNA is TGTGCCAGCAGCTCGACAGGGAACGAGCAGTACTTC.

The chain couples TRBV2 to TRBJ2-7; 10 bases are a match to TRBD2. In germline, CDR1 is SNHLY, CDR2 FYNNEI. Unmatched junction bases numbered 5, after V lost 6 bases and J lost 3 bases. The CDR3 is 14 amino acids. CDR3: CASSPLAGVYEQYF. CDR3 nucleotide sequence: TGTGCCAGCAGCCCCCTAGCGGGGGTCTACGAGCAGTACTTC.

V and J are TRBV6-1 and TRBJ2-7, with TRBD1 matching 8 bases. Germline trimming cut 6 bases from V and 2 bases from J; bases unmatched to any gene: 6. The CDR3 sequence is 14 residues long. Germline V CDR1 and CDR2: MNHNS, SASEGT. The CDR3 DNA sequence: TGTGCCAGCAGGTCCGGGACAGGCACCTACGAGCAGTACTTC. Protein product: CASRSGTGTYEQYF.